This section outlines one T cell receptor beta chain sequence together with its context. The data were obtained in a study of blood T cell repertoires in COVID-19. Study context: The origin of the acute and convalescent COVID-19 samples was the United States, Italy and Spain. In each case, the material was cDNA or gDNA derived from T cells, B-cell-depleted T cells, or PBMCs.

Donors in Cohort 3 who had recovered were those with two negative PCRs, healthcare professional clearance, or resolution of their symptoms. With V trimmed by 5 bases and J by 2 bases, 16 bases remained unmatched. This CDR3 spans 20 amino acids. The V gene's germline CDR1 is MNHGY and CDR2 SVAAGI. In the source study's methods: Using reference gene primer amplification, nucleated cell counts were estimated. Method: immunoSEQ multiplex PCR; TCRdb's copy keeps in-frame clones and lacks some. The DNA gave D and trimming, while V, J and clone size come from that table. The sample holds more than 110,000 clones, about nine tenths seen once.

This chain connects TRBV6-9 to TRBJ2-4; 12 bases match TRBD1. The sequencing sample was made of PBMCs or T cells enriched from blood (not recorded which). The TCR comes from a man aged 50 or older who had recovered from COVID-19. The DNA of the CDR3 is TGTGCCAGCAGTCCTCGGGACAGGGGGCGAGCGGTACTTTCCAAAAACATTCAGTACTTC. Its protein product is CASSPRDRGRAVLSKNIQYF.